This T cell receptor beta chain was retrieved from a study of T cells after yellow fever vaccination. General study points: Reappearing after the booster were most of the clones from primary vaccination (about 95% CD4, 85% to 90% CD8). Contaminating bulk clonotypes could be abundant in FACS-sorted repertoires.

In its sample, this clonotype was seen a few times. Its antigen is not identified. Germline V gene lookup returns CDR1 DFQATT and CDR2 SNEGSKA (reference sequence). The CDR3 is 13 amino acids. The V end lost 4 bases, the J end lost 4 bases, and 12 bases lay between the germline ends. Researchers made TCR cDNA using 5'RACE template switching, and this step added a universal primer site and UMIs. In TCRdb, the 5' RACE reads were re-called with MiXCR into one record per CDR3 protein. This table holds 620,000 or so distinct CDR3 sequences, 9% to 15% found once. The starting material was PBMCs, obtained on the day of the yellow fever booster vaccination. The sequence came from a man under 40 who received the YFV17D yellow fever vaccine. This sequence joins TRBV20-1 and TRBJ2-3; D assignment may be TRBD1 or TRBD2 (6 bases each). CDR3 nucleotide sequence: TGCAGTGCTATCTACAGGGAGGCAGATACGCAGTATTTT. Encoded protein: CSAIYREADTQYF.